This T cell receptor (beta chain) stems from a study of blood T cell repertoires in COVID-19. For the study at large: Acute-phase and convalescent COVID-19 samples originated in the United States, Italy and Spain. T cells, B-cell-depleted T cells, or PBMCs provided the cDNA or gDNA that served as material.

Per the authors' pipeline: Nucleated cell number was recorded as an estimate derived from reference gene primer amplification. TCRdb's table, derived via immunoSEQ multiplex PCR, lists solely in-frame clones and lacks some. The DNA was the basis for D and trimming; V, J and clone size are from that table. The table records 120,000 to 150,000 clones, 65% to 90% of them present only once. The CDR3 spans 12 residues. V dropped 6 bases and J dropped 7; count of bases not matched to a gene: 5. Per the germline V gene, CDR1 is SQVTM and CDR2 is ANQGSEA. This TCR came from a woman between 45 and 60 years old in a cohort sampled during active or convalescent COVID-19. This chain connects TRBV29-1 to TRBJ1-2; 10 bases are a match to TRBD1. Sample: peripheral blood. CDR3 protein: CSVGQGRSGYTF. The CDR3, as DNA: TGCAGCGTGGGACAGGGGCGGAGTGGCTACACCTTC.